This TCR beta chain was profiled in a study of beta chain features in type 1 diabetes. Overall study: Examination spanned around 110 million sorted cells from all samples.

As every portion of the isolated RNA was reverse transcribed, the sequencing read expressed TCRB transcripts. Data came from immunoSEQ multiplex PCR; TCRdb stores just in-frame clones and leaves some out. In the table there are some 110,000 clones, about a sixth of which are singletons. This clone was observed a handful of times. Antigen specificity is unknown. The length of the CDR3 is 12 residues. CDR1 SGHVS and CDR2 FNYEAQ come from the germline V gene. V dropped 6 bases and J dropped 3 bases, with 9 bases sitting between them. General study points: Individuals with type 1 diabetes displayed fewer insertions and more deletions at VDJ junctions. Across all four CD4+ subsets, people with type 1 diabetes showed modestly shorter TCRB CDR3s.

This chain joins TRBV7-6 and TRBJ2-7; D gene ambiguous. Material: central memory CD4+ T cells from blood. This receptor was obtained from a man aged 25 to 45 with type 1 diabetes. Here the CDR3 reads CASSQDLYEQYF. The CDR3 DNA reads as TGTGCCAGCAGTCAGGACCTCTACGAGCAGTACTTC.